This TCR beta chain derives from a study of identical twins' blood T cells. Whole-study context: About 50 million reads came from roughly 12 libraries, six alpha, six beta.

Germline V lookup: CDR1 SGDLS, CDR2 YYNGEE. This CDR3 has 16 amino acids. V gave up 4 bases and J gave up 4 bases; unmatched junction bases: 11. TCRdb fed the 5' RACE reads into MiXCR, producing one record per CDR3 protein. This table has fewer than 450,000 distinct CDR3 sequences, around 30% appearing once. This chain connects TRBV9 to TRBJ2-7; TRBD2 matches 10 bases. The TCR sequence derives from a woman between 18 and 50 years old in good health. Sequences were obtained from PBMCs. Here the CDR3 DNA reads TGTGCCAGCAGCCCACAAACCGGGACTAGCGTATACGAGCAGTACTTC. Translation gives CASSPQTGTSVYEQYF.